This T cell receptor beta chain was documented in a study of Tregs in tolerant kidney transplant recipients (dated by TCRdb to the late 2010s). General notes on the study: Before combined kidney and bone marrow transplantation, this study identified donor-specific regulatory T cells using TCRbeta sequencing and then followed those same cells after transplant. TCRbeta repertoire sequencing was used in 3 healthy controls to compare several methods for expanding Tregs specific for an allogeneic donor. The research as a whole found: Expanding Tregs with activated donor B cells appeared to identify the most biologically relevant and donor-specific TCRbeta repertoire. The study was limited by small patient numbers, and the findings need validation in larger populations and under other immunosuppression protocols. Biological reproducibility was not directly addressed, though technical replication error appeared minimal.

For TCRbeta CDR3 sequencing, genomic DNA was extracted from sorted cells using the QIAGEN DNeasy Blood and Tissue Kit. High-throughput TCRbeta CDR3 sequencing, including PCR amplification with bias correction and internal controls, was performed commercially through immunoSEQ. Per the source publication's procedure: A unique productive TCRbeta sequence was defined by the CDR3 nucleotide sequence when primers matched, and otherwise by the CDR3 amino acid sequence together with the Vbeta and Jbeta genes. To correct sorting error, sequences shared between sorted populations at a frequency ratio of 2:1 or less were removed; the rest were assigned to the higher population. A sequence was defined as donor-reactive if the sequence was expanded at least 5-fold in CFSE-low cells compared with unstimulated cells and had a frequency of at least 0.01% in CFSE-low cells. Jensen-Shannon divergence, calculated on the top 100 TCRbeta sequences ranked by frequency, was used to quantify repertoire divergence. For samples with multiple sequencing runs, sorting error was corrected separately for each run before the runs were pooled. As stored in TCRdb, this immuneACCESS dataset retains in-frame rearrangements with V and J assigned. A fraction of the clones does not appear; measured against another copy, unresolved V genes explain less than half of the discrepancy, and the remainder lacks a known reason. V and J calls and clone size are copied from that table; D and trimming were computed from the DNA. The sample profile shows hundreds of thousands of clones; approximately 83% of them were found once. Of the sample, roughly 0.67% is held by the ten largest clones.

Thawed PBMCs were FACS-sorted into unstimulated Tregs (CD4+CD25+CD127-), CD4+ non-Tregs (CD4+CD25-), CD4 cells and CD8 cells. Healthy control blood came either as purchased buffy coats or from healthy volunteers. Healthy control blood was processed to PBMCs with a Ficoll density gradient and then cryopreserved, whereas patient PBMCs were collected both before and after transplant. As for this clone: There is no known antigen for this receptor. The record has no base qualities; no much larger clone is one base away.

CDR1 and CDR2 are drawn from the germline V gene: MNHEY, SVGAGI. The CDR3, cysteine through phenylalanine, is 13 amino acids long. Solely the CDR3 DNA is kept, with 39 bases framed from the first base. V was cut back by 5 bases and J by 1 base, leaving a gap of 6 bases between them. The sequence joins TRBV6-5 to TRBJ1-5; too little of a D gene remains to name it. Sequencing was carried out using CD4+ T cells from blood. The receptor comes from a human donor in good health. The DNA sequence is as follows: TGTGCCAGCAGTGACCGGAGCAATCAGCCCCAGCATTTT. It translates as CASSDRSNQPQHF.